This T cell receptor (beta chain) derives from a study of metastatic and nonmetastatic thyroid tumors. The trim removed 8 bases at V and 2 bases at J, leaving 4 bases unmatched. The CDR3 is 14 residues long. Per germline, CDR1 SNHLY and CDR2 FYNNEI. Treatment of any kind had been given to no patient before thyroid surgery. Many counts were recorded for this clone. Other nucleotide sequences from this sample produce the same CDR3. Source study methods: The study took CDR3 differences across clinicopathological groups and made a distant-metastasis classifier for papillary thyroid cancer from them. Via MiXCR, TCRdb re-called the PCR reads. These V and J calls originate from TCRdb's pipeline instead of the authors' own analysis. The sample lists roughly 83,000 clones, about 15% occurring once.

V is TRBV2 and J is TRBJ2-2; 8 positions match TRBD2. The clonotype was recovered from a female donor with papillary thyroid cancer or a benign thyroid nodule (not recorded which). Some clones in this sample may be carry-over from other donors' samples. The sequenced sample consisted of blood. The CDR3 coding sequence is TGTGCCAGCGGGCTAGCGGGTAACACCGGGGAGCTGTTTTTT. Amino acids: CASGLAGNTGELFF.